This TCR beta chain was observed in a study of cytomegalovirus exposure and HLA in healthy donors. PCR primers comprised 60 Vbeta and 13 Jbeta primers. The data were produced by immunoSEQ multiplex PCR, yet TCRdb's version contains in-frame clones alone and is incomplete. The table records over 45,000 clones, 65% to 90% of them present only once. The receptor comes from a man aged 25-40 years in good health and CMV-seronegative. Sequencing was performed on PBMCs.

CDR3 nucleotides: TGTGCCAGCAGCCGGATGGCAGGGGGCACTGGAAACACCATATATTTT. It yields the protein CASSRMAGGTGNTIYF. The chain employs TRBV11-2 and TRBJ1-3, with TRBD1 matching over 8 bases. Trimming at V came to 5 bases and at J to 2 bases, leaving 8 bases not matched to a gene. Germline loops: CDR1 SGHAT, CDR2 FQNNGV. CDR3 size: 16 residues.